Below, 26 T cell receptor beta chains from the same sample are listed, as sequenced in a study of early T cells in non-severe SARS-CoV-2 infection (dated by TCRdb to the early 2020s). Library preparation used 5' RACE. Sequencing relied on a NextSeq 500. TCRdb ran its own pipeline on the public reads, namely fastp trimming at Q25 and MiXCR clone calling, and kept in-frame beta chains. Identical CDR3 protein sequences are pooled into one entry, listed with their most common genes and DNA. This sample has tens of thousands of distinct CDR3 sequences in its table, and 7.5% to 9% of those were observed once. The top ten hold 13% of the sample. Sequencing used whole blood, obtained at baseline. All receptors come from an adult who was a healthcare worker with PCR-confirmed SARS-CoV-2 infection or an uninfected control (not recorded which).

The chain is built from TRBV20-1 and TRBJ2-1; 12 bases are shared with TRBD2. V lost 0 bases to trimming and J lost 6 bases; unmatched junction nucleotides: 3. CDR3 size: 15 residues. Germline CDR1 and CDR2: DFQATT and SNEGSKA (reference sequence). The CDR3 sequence: CSARDRLAGANEQFF. CDR3 sequence (DNA): TGCAGTGCTAGAGATAGACTAGCGGGAGCCAATGAGCAGTTCTTC.

This clonotype has only a few counts. The chain is built from TRBV4-1 and TRBJ1-6; the match to TRBD1 covers 8 bases. There are 15 residues in the CDR3. J gave up 5 bases and V 4 bases, and 4 bases lay outside the gene matches. Germline V lookup: CDR1 MGHRA, CDR2 YSYEKL. The CDR3 reads CASSPPTGDNSPLHF. For the CDR3, the DNA is TGCGCCAGCAGCCCACCGACAGGGGATAATTCACCCCTCCACTTT.

This clonotype was seen many times. V and J are TRBV12-3 or TRBV12-4 and TRBJ2-7; D perhaps matches TRBD2 (5 bases). The CDR3 has 14 amino acids. Trimming stripped 2 bases from V and 2 bases from J, with 10 bases between. The CDR3: CASSLNDGTYEQYF. For the CDR3, the DNA is TGTGCCAGCAGTTTAAACGACGGGACCTACGAGCAGTACTTC.

This clonotype has more than one count but fewer than ten. The chain joins TRBV19 to TRBJ2-1, with 9 bases matching TRBD2. Trimming removed 3 bases from V and 9 bases from J; junction bases left unmatched: 6. Per germline, CDR1 LNHDA and CDR2 SQIVND (reference sequence). The CDR3 totals 14 residues. CDR3 residues: CASSIVAGEFEQFF. CDR3 nucleotide sequence: TGTGCCAGTAGTATCGTAGCGGGAGAGTTTGAGCAGTTCTTC.

The rearrangement uses TRBV12-3 or TRBV12-4 and TRBJ1-2; 7 bases are a match to TRBD1. With 5 bases clipped from V and 3 bases from J, the junction kept 6 bases outside the gene matches. The CDR3 sequence is 14 residues long. In DNA, the CDR3 is TGTGCCAGCAGTCCCGGACAGGCGTACTATGGCTACACCTTC. Translation: CASSPGQAYYGYTF.

This clonotype was found many times. This chain connects TRBV6-6 to TRBJ1-6; no firm D call. The germline V gene has CDR1 MNHNY and CDR2 SVGAGI (reference sequence). The CDR3 is 17 amino acids. Trimming took off 0 bases at V and 0 bases at J, with 9 bases between the two ends. The CDR3, as DNA: TGTGCCAGCAGTTACTCGCTGCCGAGCTCCTATAATTCACCCCTCCACTTT. Amino acids: CASSYSLPSSYNSPLHF.

This clonotype was seen only a few times. The rearrangement uses TRBV6-5 and TRBJ2-1; D unclear. Between the trimmed V and J ends, which lost 6 bases and 0 bases, there was a span of 12 bases. Germline-derived CDR1 and CDR2 are MNHEY and SVGAGI. The length of the CDR3 is 15 residues. Written as DNA, the CDR3 is TGTGCCAGCAGCCGCAGCACCGGCTCCTACAATGAGCAGTTCTTC. It translates to CASSRSTGSYNEQFF.

This clonotype was detected only a few times. The V and J genes are TRBV12-3 or TRBV12-4 and TRBJ1-4, with unresolved D. The V gene lost 7 bases and the J gene lost 8 bases, with 14 bases spanning the gap. The CDR3 is 13 residues long. The CDR3 here is CASTSIRFEKLFF. CDR3 DNA: TGTGCCAGCACGTCGATACGTTTCGAAAAACTGTTTTTT.

This clonotype was seen repeatedly, ten times or more. The rearrangement links TRBV5-1 to TRBJ2-7; a possible D gene is TRBD2 (6 bases). The V end lost 4 bases, the J end lost 0 bases, and 11 bases lay between the germline ends. The V gene's germline CDR1 is SGHRS and CDR2 YFSETQ. The CDR3 contains 14 residues. CDR3 residues: CASSGGTPSYEQYF. CDR3 in DNA: TGCGCCAGCAGCGGAGGGACTCCCTCCTACGAGCAGTACTTC.

This clonotype has a handful of counts. This chain connects TRBV29-1 to TRBJ2-2, with TRBD1 matching over 7 bases. The CDR3 is 16 amino acids. Per the germline V gene, CDR1 is SQVTM and CDR2 is ANQGSEA. V lost 0 bases to trimming and J lost 4 bases; unmatched junction nucleotides: 8. The chain's CDR3 is CSVEDVKTGRTGELFF. DNA of the CDR3: TGCAGCGTTGAAGATGTTAAGACAGGGCGCACCGGGGAGCTGTTTTTT.

This clonotype was seen ten or more times. This chain joins TRBV20-1 and TRBJ1-2; 7 bases fit TRBD1. This CDR3 is built from 14 residues. The trim removed 3 bases at V and 4 bases at J, leaving 8 bases unmatched. Per germline, CDR1 DFQATT and CDR2 SNEGSKA (reference sequence). This CDR3 is CSARRGQNVYGYTF. The CDR3 region has the DNA TGCAGTGCTAGGAGGGGACAGAACGTCTATGGCTACACCTTC.

The CDR3 coding sequence is TGTGCCAGCTCACCGCTAGCGGGAGGGTCGGGTGAGCAGTTCTTC. Protein sequence: CASSPLAGGSGEQFF. This chain joins TRBV18 and TRBJ2-1; 12 nucleotides agree with TRBD2. This CDR3 is built from 15 residues. From germline, CDR1 is KGHSH and CDR2 LQKENI. The V segment lost 3 bases and the J segment 9 bases; nucleotides outside the gene matches: 6.

This clonotype was detected ten times or more. A read error may produce the germline difference seen at one junction end. This rearrangement joins TRBV24-1 to TRBJ1-1, with D unresolved. The germline V gene encodes CDR1 KGHDR and CDR2 SFDVKD. This CDR3 comprises 8 residues. CDR3 loop: CATVEVFF. CDR3 DNA sequence: TGTGCCACCGTAGAAGTTTTCTTT.

In its sample, this clonotype was seen a few times. This rearrangement joins TRBV10-3 to TRBJ2-7; TRBD1 matches at 7 bases. CDR3 length equals 14 residues. Unmatched junction bases numbered 6, after V lost 3 bases and J lost 4 bases. The germline V gene has CDR1 ENHRY and CDR2 SYGVKD. DNA of the CDR3: TGTGCCATCAGTGATAAGGGGGCAACTTACGAGCAGTACTTC. Protein product: CAISDKGATYEQYF.

This clonotype was counted between two and nine times. The rearrangement joins TRBV7-9 to TRBJ2-1, with TRBD2 identical over 7 bases. With 1 base clipped from V and 6 bases from J, the junction kept 3 bases outside the gene matches. The CDR3 covers 14 residues. In germline, CDR1 is SEHNR, CDR2 FQNEAQ (reference sequence). The CDR3 loop reads CASSLGSSGNEQFF. CDR3 nucleotides: TGTGCCAGCAGCTTAGGGTCTAGCGGCAATGAGCAGTTCTTC.

CDR3 amino acids: CASSLASGITYEQYF. The CDR3 bases are TGTGCCAGCAGTCTTGCTAGCGGGATTACATACGAGCAGTACTTC. The chain combines TRBV27 with TRBJ2-7; 9 bases agree with TRBD2. Germline-derived CDR1 and CDR2 are MNHEY and SMNVEV (reference sequence). V shed 5 bases and J 4 bases; nucleotides not matched to a gene: 9. The length of the CDR3 is 15 residues.

At least ten counts were recorded for this clonotype. This chain joins TRBV29-1 and TRBJ2-1; D gene unclear. V lost 3 bases to trimming and J lost 4 bases, with 4 bases between them. This CDR3 is built from 11 residues. From germline, CDR1 is SQVTM and CDR2 ANQGSEA. The CDR3 reads CSVDGYNEQFF. CDR3 DNA: TGCAGCGTTGACGGGTACAATGAGCAGTTCTTC.

This clonotype has ten or more counts. The chain is built from TRBV11-2 and TRBJ2-1; D may be TRBD2 (6 bases). The CDR3 covers 15 residues. V shed 5 bases and J shed 3 bases, with 14 bases lying between them. Germline CDR1 reads SGHAT; CDR2 reads FQNNGV. CDR3 coding DNA: TGTGCCAGCAGCAGGCGGGAAACGGGCTACAATGAGCAGTTCTTC. Encoded protein: CASSRRETGYNEQFF. Looking up the rest from reference TRBV11-2 and TRBJ2-1 gives the full variable domain: EAGVAQSPRYKIIEKRQSVAFWCNPISGHATLYWYQQILGQGPKLLIQFQNNGVVDDSQLPKDRFSAERLKGVDSTLKIQPAKLEDSAVYLCASSRRETGYNEQFFGPGTRLTVL.

The chain is built from TRBV13 and TRBJ2-1; 12 bases map to TRBD2. V shed 5 bases, J shed 4 bases, and the junction held 6 bases outside the gene matches. The CDR3 length is 16 residues. The germline CDR1 and CDR2 sequences are PRHDT and FYEKMQ (reference sequence). The CDR3 here is CASSRTTSGSYNEQFF. DNA of the CDR3: TGTGCCAGCAGCCGGACGACTAGCGGGAGTTACAATGAGCAGTTCTTC.

The rearrangement links TRBV4-1 to TRBJ1-2; D is uncertain. The germline V gene has CDR1 MGHRA and CDR2 YSYEKL. V dropped 6 bases and J dropped 5 bases, with 22 bases sitting between them. This CDR3 spans 16 amino acids. CDR3 bases: TGCGCCAGCAGTCTCAAAGGCGAGGACGCTGGGTATGGCTACACCTTC. It yields the protein CASSLKGEDAGYGYTF.

This clonotype has ten or more counts. The chain employs TRBV7-9 and TRBJ2-5; 9 nucleotides agree with TRBD2. V was clipped by 1 base and J by 2 bases; unmatched bases: 5. This CDR3 is 16 amino acids long. In germline, CDR1 is SEHNR, CDR2 FQNEAQ (reference sequence). The CDR3 region is CASSLERGLAQETQYF. The CDR3 DNA reads as TGTGCCAGCAGCTTAGAACGGGGACTAGCACAAGAGACCCAGTACTTC.

In its sample, this clonotype was seen many times. The J gene is TRBJ1-6, the V gene TRBV4-1; a weak D match, TRBD1 (5 bases). This CDR3 has 16 amino acids. Germline V gives CDR1 MGHRA, CDR2 YSYEKL. Trimming removed 1 base at V and 9 bases at J, with 16 bases between. Written as DNA, the CDR3 is TGCGCCAGCAGCCAAGGACGGGGCCTTATCGGTTCACCCCTCCACTTT. This gives the protein CASSQGRGLIGSPLHF.

The gene calls are TRBV6-2 or TRBV6-3 and TRBJ2-1, with 8 bases fitting TRBD2. The germline CDR1 and CDR2 sequences are MNHEY and SVGEGT. J lost 0 bases, V lost 5 bases, and 3 bases had no gene match. CDR3 length equals 15 residues. In nucleotides, the CDR3 is TGTGCCAGCAGTAAAGCGGGAGCCTCCTACAATGAGCAGTTCTTC. Its translation is CASSKAGASYNEQFF.

This clonotype was recorded at least ten times. This sequence joins TRBV19 and TRBJ1-5, with TRBD1 matching over 7 bases. The V gene end was trimmed by 5 bases and the J gene end by 0 bases; junction bases not matched to a gene: 10. The length of the CDR3 is 17 residues. Germline V gives CDR1 LNHDA, CDR2 SQIVND (reference sequence). The CDR3 DNA reads as TGTGCCAGTAGTGCACAGGGGCGTTTTTATAGCAATCAGCCCCAGCATTTT. Its protein product is CASSAQGRFYSNQPQHF.

This clonotype was seen at least ten times. This chain joins TRBV7-6 and TRBJ2-1; the D gene is possibly TRBD2 (5 bases). The V gene lost 5 bases and the J gene lost 12 bases, with 17 bases spanning the gap. Germline lookup yields CDR1 SGHVS and CDR2 FNYEAQ. CDR3 length: 13 residues. CDR3 in DNA: TGTGCCAGCAGCCTACGGGGAGCAAGGTGGCAGTTCTTC. As protein: CASSLRGARWQFF.

This clonotype was counted a few times. V usage is TRBV4-1 and J usage is TRBJ2-7; TRBD2 matches 9 bases. This CDR3 has 16 amino acids. The V gene end was trimmed by 0 bases and the J gene end by 4 bases; junction bases not matched to a gene: 7. The germline V gene encodes CDR1 MGHRA and CDR2 YSYEKL. The CDR3 here is CASSQDFLAGVYEQYF. The CDR3, as DNA: TGCGCCAGCAGCCAAGATTTTTTAGCGGGAGTGTACGAGCAGTACTTC.